Listed here is a single T cell receptor (beta chain). Study processing details: Reference gene primer amplification gave nucleated cell count estimates. Some clones are missing from TCRdb's copy, which holds only in-frame ones; the method was immunoSEQ multiplex PCR. The V and J calls and clone size are taken from that table; D and trimming were inferred from the DNA. This sample has around 200,000 clones, with more than 75% found just once. This specimen belongs to a study of blood T cell repertoires in COVID-19. Study background: Sample material is recorded as cDNA or gDNA derived from T cells, B-cell-depleted T cells, or PBMCs.

The V gene's germline CDR1 is GTSNPN and CDR2 SVGIG (reference sequence). The CDR3 covers 18 residues. V trimming: 5 bases; J trimming: 2 bases; junction bases outside the gene matches: 17. The sample consisted of peripheral blood. This receptor was identified in a middle-aged man with active or convalescent COVID-19. The chain links TRBV30 to TRBJ1-5; 8 bases are a match to TRBD1. The chain's CDR3 is CAWSLGTGTTRGNQPQHF. The CDR3, as DNA: TGTGCCTGGTCCCTCGGGACAGGTACGACTCGGGGCAATCAGCCCCAGCATTTT.